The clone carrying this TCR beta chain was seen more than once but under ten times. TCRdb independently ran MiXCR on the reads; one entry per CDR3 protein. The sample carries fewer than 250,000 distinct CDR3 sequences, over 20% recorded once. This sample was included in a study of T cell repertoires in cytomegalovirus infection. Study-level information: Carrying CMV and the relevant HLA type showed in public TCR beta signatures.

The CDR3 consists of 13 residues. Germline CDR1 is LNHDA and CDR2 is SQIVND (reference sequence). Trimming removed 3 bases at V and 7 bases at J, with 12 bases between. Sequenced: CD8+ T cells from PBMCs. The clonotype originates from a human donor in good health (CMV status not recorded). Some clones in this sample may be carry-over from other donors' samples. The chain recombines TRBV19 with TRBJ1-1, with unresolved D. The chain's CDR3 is CASSISAYLEAFF. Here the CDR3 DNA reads TGTGCCAGTAGTATTTCTGCCTACCTTGAAGCTTTCTTT.